A selection of T cell receptor beta chains follows, all from one sample in a study of shared clonotypes between healthy human individuals. Profiled with immunoSEQ multiplex PCR; TCRdb holds only in-frame clones, not every one. The data hold roughly 2,300,000 clones, with less than 95% observed a single time. The material sequenced was naive CD4+ T cells from PBMCs. The receptors derive from a man aged 18 to 30 in good health. Some clones in this sample may be carry-over from other donors' samples. The CDR3 runs from the conserved cysteine through the conserved F or W. The D gene is left open where the match is weak. Size values are once, few and many counts, or a class for expanded clones, and some rows have none.

j_call clone_size d_call v_call cdr3_length cdr3_nt cdr3_aa
TRBJ2-2 - TRBD1 TRBV6-6 10 TGTGCCAGCAGTTCTACAGGGGTGTTTTTT CASSSTGVFF
TRBJ1-1 - - TRBV7-3 15 TGTGCCAGCAGCCCTGGGACCGGCGGGAACACTGAAGCTTTCTTT CASSPGTGGNTEAFF
TRBJ2-5 - TRBD2 TRBV5-1 15 TGCGCCAGCAGCTTATTAGCGGGAGGGATGGAGACCCAGTACTTC CASSLLAGGMETQYF
TRBJ2-3 - TRBD2 TRBV2 15 TGTGCCAGCAGTGTAGGTAGCGGGACCACAGATACGCAGTATTTT CASSVGSGTTDTQYF
TRBJ1-2 - - TRBV7-3 11 TGTGCCAGCAGCTTAGTGTCTGATCCCACCTTC CASSLVSDPTF
TRBJ2-3 - - TRBV7-3 14 TGTGCCAGCAGCTTAACGAGTCCGCCAGATACGCAGTATTTT CASSLTSPPDTQYF
TRBJ2-5 - - TRBV4-2 16 TGTGCCAGCAGCCCGAACCCCCGCGGAGGCCAAGAGACCCAGTACTTC CASSPNPRGGQETQYF
TRBJ1-1 - - TRBV28 12 TGTGCCAGCAGTGCTCAGGGGTTTGGTGCTTTCTTT CASSAQGFGAFF
TRBJ1-4 - TRBD1 TRBV10-3 13 TGTGCCATCAGACAGGGGGGGGCTGAAAAACTGTTTTTT CAIRQGGAEKLFF
TRBJ2-3 - TRBD2 TRBV5-1 19 TGCGCCAGCAGCGCCGCGGGACTAGCGGGAGGGCCGGCGGCAGATACGCAGTATTTT CASSAAGLAGGPAADTQYF
TRBJ1-2 - - TRBV5-1 13 TGCGCCAGCTCTCCGGGGGGTAACTATGGCTACACCTTC CASSPGGNYGYTF
TRBJ2-2 - TRBD2 TRBV5-1 16 TGCGCCAGCAGCTACCTAGCGGGTCTGAACACCGGGGAGCTGTTTTTT CASSYLAGLNTGELFF
TRBJ2-7 - - TRBV5-1 14 TGCGCCAGCAGCGCCCCAACCGATCCCTACGAGCAGTACTTC CASSAPTDPYEQYF
TRBJ2-7 - - TRBV12-1 15 TGTGCCAGAGTCAAGTGGGCGGGTGTTTCCTACGAGCAGTACTTC CARVKWAGVSYEQYF
TRBJ2-1 - TRBD2 TRBV27 19 TGTGCCAGCAGTTCATCCGGGACTAGCGGGAGGCGGCACTACAATGAGCAGTTCTTC CASSSSGTSGRRHYNEQFF
TRBJ2-2 - TRBD1 TRBV9 16 TGTGCCAGCAGCGTATTGGGACAGGGGGATACCGGGGAGCTGTTTTTT CASSVLGQGDTGELFF
TRBJ2-7 - - TRBV29-1 13 TGCAGCGCACGACCCCTAGGGCCCTACGAGCAGTACTTC CSARPLGPYEQYF
TRBJ2-3 - TRBD2 TRBV9 14 TGTGCCAGCAGCCCTCGTGGGAGGGACGATACGCAGTATTTT CASSPRGRDDTQYF
TRBJ2-7 - TRBD2 TRBV28 13 TGTGCCACGCGACTAGCGGGACCCTACGAGCAGTACTTC CATRLAGPYEQYF
TRBJ1-3 - - TRBV19 15 TGTGCCAGTATGATTGGGGGGGGCTCTGGAAACACCATATATTTT CASMIGGGSGNTIYF
TRBJ2-3 - TRBD2 TRBV5-4 16 TGTGCCAGCAGCTTAAAAACTAGCGCGAGCACAGATACGCAGTATTTT CASSLKTSASTDTQYF
TRBJ2-5 once - TRBV18 12 TGTGCCAGCTCACCACCAGACGAGACCCAGTACTTC CASSPPDETQYF
TRBJ2-7 - - TRBV28 14 TGTGCCAGCAGTTTAATGCCCCCTCGCGGCGAGCAGTACTTC CASSLMPPRGEQYF
TRBJ2-5 - - TRBV9 11 TGTGCCAGCAGCCTCCAAGAGACCCAGTACTTC CASSLQETQYF
TRBJ2-5 - - TRBV6-5 15 TGTGCCAGCAGTTACTCGGGAGGCCGGGGTGAGACCCAGTACTTC CASSYSGGRGETQYF
TRBJ2-3 - TRBD2 TRBV7-2 15 TGTGCCAGCACCGGAGGTCGGGGGGGCACAGATACGCAGTATTTT CASTGGRGGTDTQYF
TRBJ1-1 - - TRBV6-1 13 TGTGCCAGCAGTGTGCACAAATTGGCTGAAGCTTTCTTT CASSVHKLAEAFF
TRBJ2-3 - TRBD2 TRBV9 14 TGTGCCAGCAGCGCTAGCGGGAGCACAGATACGCAGTATTTT CASSASGSTDTQYF
TRBJ1-5 once - TRBV5-1 17 TGCGCCAGCAGCCCTGCACCTTTGACGGGTAGCAATCAGCCCCAGCATTTT CASSPAPLTGSNQPQHF
TRBJ2-7 once - TRBV6-4 13 TGTGCCAGCAGGGACTCCCCGTACTACGAGCAGTACTTC CASRDSPYYEQYF
TRBJ2-3 - - TRBV5-4 14 TGTGCCAGCAGCTTGCCACAGCGCACAGATACGCAGTATTTT CASSLPQRTDTQYF
TRBJ1-1 - TRBD1 TRBV7-9 13 TGTGCCAGCAGCTCCCAGGGGGGCACTGAAGCTTTCTTT CASSSQGGTEAFF
TRBJ2-3 - - TRBV5-1 16 TGCGCCAGCAGCTTGGTGGCGGGCCCAACCACAGATACGCAGTATTTT CASSLVAGPTTDTQYF
TRBJ2-3 - - TRBV11-2 13 TGTGCCAGCAGCTATCAGCTCACAGATACGCAGTATTTT CASSYQLTDTQYF
TRBJ2-7 once - TRBV6-4 17 TGTGCCAGCACTCCTCTAGCGCATAGCCGGATTTCCTACGAGCAGTACTTC CASTPLAHSRISYEQYF
TRBJ2-7 - - TRBV28 13 TGTGCCAGCAGCCCCTCCCCAATTGACGAGCAGTACTTC CASSPSPIDEQYF
TRBJ2-3 - - TRBV7-8 16 TGTGCCAGCAGCTTCCCCGGTGTTTCCTCCACAGATACGCAGTATTTT CASSFPGVSSTDTQYF
TRBJ1-1 - - TRBV19 12 TGTGCCAGTAGTATATCGGGGAATGAAGCTTTCTTT CASSISGNEAFF
TRBJ2-2 - TRBD2 TRBV6-5 15 TGTGCCAGCAGTTACGGAGCGGGGGGCACCGGGGAGCTGTTTTTT CASSYGAGGTGELFF
TRBJ2-7 - - TRBV7-3 14 TGTGCCAGCAGCTTAAGTGGGGCAATTGGCGAGCAGTACTTC CASSLSGAIGEQYF
TRBJ2-7 - - TRBV2 11 TGTGCCAGCAAAAAGGTCCACGAGCAGTACTTC CASKKVHEQYF
TRBJ1-1 - - TRBV5-1 15 TGCGCCAGCAAGGTGGGGAATTCAGGGGACACTGAAGCTTTCTTT CASKVGNSGDTEAFF
TRBJ1-4 - - TRBV29-1 13 TGCAGCGTTGGAAGAGGGAGCGGGGAAAAACTGTTTTTT CSVGRGSGEKLFF
TRBJ2-1 - TRBD1 TRBV11-1 16 TGTGCCAGCAGCTCCGGGACAGGGTCCTCCTACAATGAGCAGTTCTTC CASSSGTGSSYNEQFF
TRBJ2-3 - - TRBV21-1 17 TGTGCCAGCAGCAAGGGCCGGACTAGCGGGATCACAGATACGCAGTATTTT CASSKGRTSGITDTQYF
TRBJ1-2 - - TRBV5-6 15 TGTGCCAGCAGCTTGGTGCGGGGTCACTTCGGTGGCTACACCTTC CASSLVRGHFGGYTF
TRBJ1-1 - - TRBV7-3 15 TGTGCCAGCAGCCCCATCCGGGACGGTGGGACTGAAGCTTTCTTT CASSPIRDGGTEAFF
TRBJ2-1 once - TRBV27 13 TGTGCCAGCAGTTTATTGGGGTCGGGCGAGCAGTTCTTC CASSLLGSGEQFF
TRBJ2-1 - - TRBV29-1 15 TGCAGCCCCTGGACCGTCCACAGCTCCTACAATGAGCAGTTCTTC CSPWTVHSSYNEQFF
TRBJ1-2 - - TRBV28 13 TGTGCCAGCGGGCCCCCACAGTTATATGGCTACACCTTC CASGPPQLYGYTF
TRBJ1-2 - - TRBV29-1 12 TGCAGCGCCTGGGGAGGGGACTATGGCTACACCTTC CSAWGGDYGYTF
TRBJ2-3 once TRBD2 TRBV2 15 TGTGCCGCCATTGTAGCTAGCGGGAGGGCAGATACGCAGTATTTT CAAIVASGRADTQYF
TRBJ2-1 - TRBD1 TRBV6-5 15 TGTGCCAGCACCTCGGGTGGCGGCCAGGGGGATGAGCAGTTCTTC CASTSGGGQGDEQFF
TRBJ2-6 - - TRBV7-7 19 TGTGCCAGCAGCCGGCAGGGGCGAGACAAGAGCTCTGGGGCCAACGTCCTGACTTTC CASSRQGRDKSSGANVLTF